Each of the 19 T cell receptor beta chains below was sequenced from the same sample in a study of T cells in localized non-small cell lung cancer. The protocol was immunoSEQ multiplex PCR, while the TCRdb copy is restricted to in-frame clones and leaves out a portion. The sample has 20,000 to 25,000 clones, roughly 90% seen once. This material consisted of peripheral blood, taken before any cancer treatment. Receptors were obtained from a woman aged 35 to 70 with stage I lung adenocarcinoma.

The chain employs TRBV5-4 and TRBJ2-2; 7 bases are shared with TRBD2. V lost 0 bases, J lost 6 bases, and 2 bases stayed unmatched. Germline lookup yields CDR1 SGHNT and CDR2 YYREEE (reference sequence). The CDR3 has 14 amino acids. The CDR3 here is CASSLGAGAGELFF. CDR3 DNA: TGTGCCAGCAGCTTGGGGGCGGGAGCCGGGGAGCTGTTTTTT.

The chain carries TRBV9 and TRBJ1-2; D is possibly TRBD1 (5 bases). Germline CDR1 and CDR2: SGDLS and YYNGEE. Trimming pared 5 bases from V and 8 bases from J, leaving 13 bases between. This CDR3 has 12 residues. CDR3 loop: CASSSGLGGYTF. The CDR3 bases are TGTGCCAGCAGTTCGGGGCTAGGCGGCTACACCTTC.

The gene calls are TRBV6-5 and TRBJ2-1, with TRBD2 as a possible D gene (6 bases). The V gene lost 2 bases and the J gene lost 6 bases, with 8 bases spanning the gap. Germline V gives CDR1 MNHEY, CDR2 SVGAGI. The CDR3 has 13 residues. The CDR3 sequence is CASSYRRGNEQFF. CDR3 nucleotides: TGTGCCAGCAGTTACCGGAGGGGCAATGAGCAGTTCTTC.

The rearrangement uses TRBV19 and TRBJ1-5, with D possibly matching TRBD1 (5 bases). CDR3 length equals 14 residues. The V end was cut by 4 bases, the J end by 4 bases, with 11 bases between. Germline V gene lookup returns CDR1 LNHDA and CDR2 SQIVND (reference sequence). The CDR3 coding sequence is TGTGCCAGTAGTAGGACACTTTATAATCAGCCCCAGCATTTT. This codes for CASSRTLYNQPQHF.

The chain carries TRBV9 and TRBJ2-1, with 9 bases aligning to TRBD2. The CDR3 runs 15 residues. CDR1 is SGDLS, CDR2 YYNGEE, per germline. V trimming: 3 bases; J trimming: 4 bases; junction bases outside the gene matches: 5. The CDR3, as DNA: TGTGCCAGCAGCGCAACTAGCGGGCAGTACAATGAGCAGTTCTTC. This encodes CASSATSGQYNEQFF.

V and J are TRBV5-4 and TRBJ1-4; 9 nucleotides line up with TRBD1. The trim removed 3 bases at V and 7 bases at J, leaving 10 bases unmatched. CDR3 length equals 16 residues. Germline CDR1 and CDR2: SGHNT and YYREEE (reference sequence). The CDR3 region has the DNA TGTGCCAGCAGCTACGGGACAGGGCGGGGGGGTGAAAAACTGTTTTTT. It is translated as CASSYGTGRGGEKLFF.

This clone appeared once. The V call is TRBV5-1, the J call TRBJ2-7, with a weak D call TRBD2 (5 bases). The germline CDR1 and CDR2 sequences are SGHRS and YFSETQ. This CDR3 has 14 residues. Trimming took 6 bases from V and 4 from J, leaving 17 bases between them. The CDR3, as DNA: TGCGCCAGCAACCCCGGGGTCACGGGTTACGAGCAGTACTTC. Its protein product is CASNPGVTGYEQYF.

This chain uses TRBV18 with TRBJ2-7; D ambiguous. In germline, CDR1 is KGHSH, CDR2 LQKENI. The CDR3 loop spans 14 amino acids. Trimming stripped 3 bases from V and 6 bases from J, with 15 bases between. DNA for the CDR3: TGTGCCAGCTCACCGGGGAACAGTGCCCTCGAGCAGTACTTC. It translates to CASSPGNSALEQYF.

V is TRBV18 and J is TRBJ1-5; D gene uncertain. Trimming pared 3 bases from V and 7 bases from J, leaving 16 bases between. The CDR3 totals 15 residues. Germline lookup yields CDR1 KGHSH and CDR2 LQKENI. The DNA for the CDR3 is TGTGCCAGCTCACCGTCCGGGAGGGCCGTCCAGCCCCAGCATTTT. Amino acids: CASSPSGRAVQPQHF.

The rearrangement uses TRBV11-2 and TRBJ2-7; 12 bases are shared with TRBD2. Germline V gene sequence: CDR1 SGHAT, CDR2 FQNNGV. The CDR3 length is 19 residues. J lost 0 bases, V lost 5 bases, and 14 bases had no gene match. The CDR3 DNA sequence: TGTGCCAGCAGCCCTCGAACGGGACTAGCGGGCATGAGCTCCTACGAGCAGTACTTC. The encoded protein is CASSPRTGLAGMSSYEQYF.

The V and J genes are TRBV2 and TRBJ2-2, with D unresolved. The germline CDR1 and CDR2 sequences are SNHLY and FYNNEI. V dropped 4 bases and J dropped 5 bases, with 14 bases sitting between them. This CDR3 has 15 amino acids. The CDR3 DNA is TGTGCCAGCAGTGGCAGTTTCCTGGGAACCGGGGAGCTGTTTTTT. Translated: CASSGSFLGTGELFF.

This rearrangement joins TRBV28 to TRBJ1-2; D is unclear. The CDR3 has 13 residues. In germline, CDR1 is MDHEN, CDR2 SYDVKM. V was pared by 2 bases and J by 5 bases, with 9 bases between. This CDR3 is CASSLNSPYGYTF. CDR3 coding DNA: TGTGCCAGCAGTTTAAACTCCCCTTATGGCTACACCTTC.

This chain uses TRBV29-1 with TRBJ2-3; D gene ambiguous. V lost 8 bases and J lost 4, with 16 bases in between. The germline V gene has CDR1 SQVTM and CDR2 ANQGSEA. The CDR3 consists of 13 residues. The CDR3 region is CSPRVPGSDTQYF. The CDR3 coding sequence is TGCAGCCCTAGGGTCCCCGGGTCAGATACGCAGTATTTT.

J is TRBJ1-6 and V is TRBV6-1; TRBD1 is a possible D gene (5 bases). Germline V gene data show CDR1 as MNHNS and CDR2 as SASEGT. The V and J ends lost 8 bases and 6 bases respectively, with 11 bases between them. The CDR3 runs to 13 residues. In DNA, the CDR3 is TGTGCCAGCGGGGACGCGGCTAATTCACCCCTCCACTTT. It codes for CASGDAANSPLHF.

This clone was seen only once. The chain is built from TRBV20-1 and TRBJ1-2; no reliable D call. V lost 2 bases, J lost 5 bases, and 6 bases lay in between. CDR1 DFQATT and CDR2 SNEGSKA come from the germline V gene (reference sequence). CDR3 length: 11 amino acids. CDR3 loop: CSARLGYGYTF. Written as DNA, the CDR3 is TGCAGTGCTAGACTGGGTTATGGCTACACCTTC.

The chain combines TRBV29-1 with TRBJ2-7; 7 bases are shared with TRBD2. This CDR3 contains 15 residues. The germline V gene encodes CDR1 SQVTM and CDR2 ANQGSEA. The V segment lost 4 bases and the J segment 2 bases; nucleotides outside the gene matches: 11. CDR3 protein: CSVGFFMGGAYEQYF. As DNA, the CDR3 is TGCAGCGTTGGGTTCTTCATGGGGGGGGCCTACGAGCAGTACTTC.

The gene calls are TRBV6-5 and TRBJ1-1; 7 bases are shared with TRBD1. In germline, CDR1 is MNHEY, CDR2 SVGAGI. CDR3 size: 13 residues. V shed 6 bases, J shed 3 bases, and the junction held 4 bases outside the gene matches. CDR3 sequence: CASSPTGYTEAFF. The CDR3 nucleotides are TGTGCCAGCAGCCCGACAGGGTACACTGAAGCTTTCTTT.

V and J are TRBV6-1 and TRBJ2-7; 7 nucleotides agree with TRBD1. This CDR3 contains 15 residues. J lost 5 bases, V lost 4 bases, and 11 bases had no gene match. CDR1 is MNHNS, CDR2 SASEGT, per germline. CDR3 bases: TGTGCCAGCAGTGTCCCGACAGGGTCTGGTCACGAGCAGTACTTC. It is translated as CASSVPTGSGHEQYF.

This chain uses TRBV29-1 with TRBJ2-1; D may match TRBD1 or TRBD2 (5 bases each). This CDR3 is built from 16 residues. CDR1 is SQVTM, CDR2 ANQGSEA, per germline. Deletions cut 6 bases from V and 6 bases from J, with 24 bases between. The CDR3 spells CSVQNLRTTGGNEQFF. DNA for the CDR3: TGCAGCGTCCAGAACCTCCGGACCACTGGGGGCAATGAGCAGTTCTTC.